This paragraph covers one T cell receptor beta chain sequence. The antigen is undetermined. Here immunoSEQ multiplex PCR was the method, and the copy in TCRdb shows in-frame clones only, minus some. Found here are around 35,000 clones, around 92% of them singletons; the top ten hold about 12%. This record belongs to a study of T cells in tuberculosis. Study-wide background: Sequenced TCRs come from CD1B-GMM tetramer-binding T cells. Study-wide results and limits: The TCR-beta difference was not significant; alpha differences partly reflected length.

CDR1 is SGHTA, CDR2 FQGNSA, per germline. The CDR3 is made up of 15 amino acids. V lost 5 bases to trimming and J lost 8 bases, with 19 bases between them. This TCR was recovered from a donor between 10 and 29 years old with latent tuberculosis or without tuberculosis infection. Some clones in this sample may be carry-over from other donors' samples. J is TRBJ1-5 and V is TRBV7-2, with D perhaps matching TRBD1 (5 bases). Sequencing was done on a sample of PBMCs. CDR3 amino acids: CASSHGWGVGEPQHF. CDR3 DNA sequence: TGTGCCAGCAGCCATGGATGGGGGGTAGGGGAGCCCCAGCATTTT.